Listed below are T cell receptor beta chains from one sample, sequenced in a study of T cells in Graves' hyperthyroidism and ophthalmopathy. TCRdb fed the multiplex PCR reads into MiXCR, producing one record per CDR3 protein. The data show nearly 750,000 distinct CDR3 sequences, with around a third seen just once and roughly 30% held by the top ten. The sequenced sample consisted of blood. Receptors were obtained from a woman aged 40 to 49 with Graves' hyperthyroidism. Each CDR3 is given with its conserved first and last residue. D genes are given only for firm matches. A row's size may be missing; if present it is once, few, many or a size class.

>once|TRBD2|TRBJ2-2|TRBV7-2
TGCGCCAGCAGCCAACTAGCGGGAGGGCCGCGAGGCACCGGGGAGCTGTTTTTT
CASSQLAGGPRGTGELFF
>many|-|TRBJ1-2|TRBV29-1
TGCAGCGTTGAAGGAAACTATGGCTACACCTTC
CSVEGNYGYTF
>-|TRBD2|TRBJ2-2|TRBV20-1
TGCAGTGCACCTAGGGCTAGCGGGAGCAACACCGGGGAGCTGTTTTTT
CSAPRASGSNTGELFF
>many|-|TRBJ1-1|TRBV19
TGTGCCAGTAGTATAGTCCAGTTGGGAAACACTGAAGCTTTCTTT
CASSIVQLGNTEAFF
>many|TRBD1|TRBJ1-5|TRBV25-1
TGTGCCAGCAGTGAAAGACAGGGTCATCAGCCCCAGCATTTT
CASSERQGHQPQHF
>many|-|TRBJ1-1|TRBV9
TGTGCCAGCGCCGGATTGAACACTGAAGCTTTCTTT
CASAGLNTEAFF
>few|-|TRBJ1-3|TRBV7-6
TGTGCCAGCAGCAGGGGGACGGAGGAAAACACCATATATTTT
CASSRGTEENTIYF
>few|-|TRBJ1-3|TRBV6-5
TGTGCCAGCGCCGATCACACTACTGGAAACACCATATATTTT
CASADHTTGNTIYF
>-|-|TRBJ2-7|TRBV5-1
TGCGCCAGCAGCTCGGACATAGGCAACTACGAGCAGTACTTC
CASSSDIGNYEQYF
>-|-|TRBJ1-4|TRBV12-3/TRBV12-4
TGTGCCAGCAGTAGAGCGGGAGTGGCCTACAATGAAAAACTGTTTTTT
CASSRAGVAYNEKLFF
>many|-|TRBJ1-2|TRBV6-4
TGTGCCAGCAGTACAACAGGGCATTCTAACTATGGCTACACCTTC
CASSTTGHSNYGYTF
>-|-|TRBJ2-3|TRBV20-1
TGCAGTGCCTTAGCGGACTTAGGCGCAGATACGCAGTATTTT
CSALADLGADTQYF
>-|-|TRBJ1-1|TRBV24-1
TGTGCCACCAGTGACCCCAAACAGAGGGAAGCTTTCTTT
CATSDPKQREAFF
>-|-|TRBJ1-6|TRBV10-2
TGCGCCAGCAGGGCCAGGGGATATTCACCCCTCCACTTT
CASRARGYSPLHF